The rows below give T cell receptor beta chains drawn from one sample of a study of regulatory and conventional T cells in RAG deficiency. Clones were read by immunoSEQ multiplex PCR, and TCRdb kept only the in-frame ones, dropping some. Of fewer than 15,000 clones listed, 85% to 95% are singletons. A further study also used this sample, focusing on regulatory T cells.

Sequencing was carried out using CD4+ effector T cells sorted from blood. These receptors originate from a human donor in good health. CDR3s include the opening cysteine and the closing phenylalanine or tryptophan. A D gene is named only where the DNA matches it firmly. Clone size is shown for a subset of rows, as once, few, many or a class of expanded clone.

J gene,clone size,D gene,V gene,CDR3 protein,CDR3 DNA
TRBJ1-1,NA,TRBD1,TRBV7-9,CASSSSFKQGRAEAFF,TGTGCCAGCAGCTCCAGCTTTAAACAGGGGCGTGCGGAAGCTTTCTTT
TRBJ1-4,NA,TRBD1,TRBV5-1,CASSRRTGTTATNEKLFF,TGCGCCAGCAGCAGACGGACAGGAACCACCGCAACTAATGAAAAACTGTTTTTT
TRBJ2-2,NA,NA,TRBV9,CASSGGVVGTGELFF,TGTGCCAGCAGCGGGGGGGTCGTAGGCACCGGGGAGCTGTTTTTT
TRBJ1-2,NA,TRBD1,TRBV6-1,CASSGTGLVYGYTF,TGTGCCAGCAGTGGGACAGGGCTCGTCTATGGCTACACCTTC
TRBJ1-2,NA,NA,TRBV5-6,CASSKDVYGYTF,TGTGCCAGCAGCAAGGACGTCTATGGCTACACCTTC
TRBJ1-1,NA,NA,TRBV5-1,CASSSSGTLNTEAFF,TGCGCCAGCAGCAGTTCCGGGACACTGAACACTGAAGCTTTCTTT
TRBJ2-1,NA,TRBD2,TRBV6-5,CASTGGEGSYNEQFF,TGTGCCAGCACCGGGGGGGAGGGATCCTACAATGAGCAGTTCTTC
TRBJ2-3,once,NA,TRBV27,CASSLRRVSTDTQYF,TGTGCCAGCAGTTTGAGGCGGGTGTCGACAGATACGCAGTATTTT
TRBJ1-6,NA,NA,TRBV13,CASSLGTGRSNSPLHF,TGTGCCAGCAGCTTAGGAACGGGGCGGAGTAATTCACCCCTCCACTTT
TRBJ1-5,once,NA,TRBV7-2,CASSLQYSNQPQHF,TGTGCCAGCAGCTTACAATATAGCAATCAGCCCCAGCATTTT
TRBJ2-4,NA,NA,TRBV28,CASTSKPGRVRWAKNIQYF,TGTGCCAGCACCTCCAAACCTGGACGGGTCAGGTGGGCCAAAAACATTCAGTACTTC
TRBJ1-6,NA,TRBD1,TRBV5-5,CASSFERGQGGSPLHF,TGTGCCAGCAGCTTCGAGCGGGGACAGGGAGGGTCACCCCTCCACTTT
TRBJ1-6,NA,NA,TRBV19,CASSILLQENSPLHF,TGTGCCAGTAGTATATTGTTACAGGAAAATTCACCCCTCCACTTT
TRBJ1-5,once,NA,TRBV19,CASSGDGYPRGNQPQHF,TGTGCCAGTAGCGGGGACGGATACCCTAGGGGCAATCAGCCCCAGCATTTT
TRBJ1-2,NA,NA,TRBV9,CASSREGAVNYGYTF,TGTGCCAGCAGCCGAGAAGGGGCAGTTAACTATGGCTACACCTTC
TRBJ1-5,NA,NA,TRBV18,CASSLRQQSQPQHF,TGTGCCAGCTCATTGAGACAGCAATCTCAGCCCCAGCATTTT
TRBJ2-3,NA,TRBD2,TRBV10-1,CASGGLAGVTDTQYF,TGCGCCAGTGGAGGGCTAGCGGGAGTAACAGATACGCAGTATTTT
TRBJ1-5,NA,NA,TRBV21-1,CASSNRYRGQPQHF,TGTGCCAGCAGCAACCGATACCGGGGACAGCCCCAGCATTTT
TRBJ1-2,NA,NA,TRBV5-4,CASSLDQGMNYGYTF,TGTGCCAGCAGCTTGGACCAGGGAATGAACTATGGCTACACCTTC
TRBJ2-2,NA,TRBD1,TRBV29-1,CSAYRGENTGELFF,TGCAGCGCATACAGGGGGGAGAACACCGGGGAGCTGTTTTTT
TRBJ1-3,NA,NA,TRBV5-1,CASSSGGISGNTIYF,TGCGCCAGCAGCTCGGGGGGGATTTCTGGAAACACCATATATTTT
TRBJ2-3,NA,TRBD2,TRBV28,CASSLVGGEATDTQYF,TGTGCCAGCAGTTTGGTTGGGGGGGAGGCGACAGATACGCAGTATTTT
TRBJ2-5,NA,TRBD1,TRBV27,CASSFLGQGVRETQYF,TGTGCCAGCAGTTTTCTGGGACAGGGGGTTAGAGAGACCCAGTACTTC
TRBJ2-1,NA,TRBD2,TRBV27,CASSLAPRGGNNNEQFF,TGTGCCAGCAGTTTAGCCCCCCGGGGGGGAAATAACAATGAGCAGTTCTTC
TRBJ2-6,NA,TRBD1,TRBV12-5,CASGPQGTGANVLTF,TGTGCTAGTGGGCCACAGGGGACTGGGGCCAACGTCCTGACTTTC
TRBJ2-7,NA,NA,TRBV2,CASGTGGTRSYEQYF,TGTGCCAGCGGCACGGGGGGCACCCGATCCTACGAGCAGTACTTC
TRBJ1-2,NA,TRBD1,TRBV7-8,CASSQRGLNYGYTF,TGTGCCAGCAGCCAGAGGGGGCTCAACTATGGCTACACCTTC
TRBJ1-2,NA,NA,TRBV7-2,CASSFGAGNYGYTF,TGTGCCAGCAGCTTTGGGGCGGGAAACTATGGCTACACCTTC
TRBJ1-2,NA,NA,TRBV27,CASSLSGDGYTF,TGTGCCAGCAGTTTATCAGGGGATGGCTACACCTTC
TRBJ1-1,NA,TRBD1,TRBV19,CASSPYRGLKAFF,TGTGCCAGTAGTCCCTACAGGGGTTTGAAAGCTTTCTTT
TRBJ1-6,NA,TRBD1,TRBV27,CASTRTGVDSFSPLHF,TGTGCCAGCACAAGGACAGGGGTGGATAGTTTTTCACCCCTCCACTTT
TRBJ1-1,NA,NA,TRBV21-1,CASSSTTGPMNTEAFF,TGTGCCAGCAGCTCAACGACAGGGCCCATGAACACTGAAGCTTTCTTT
TRBJ1-4,NA,NA,TRBV20-1,CSARGLELFF,TGCAGTGCTAGGGGGCTCGAACTGTTTTTT
TRBJ2-5,NA,TRBD1,TRBV6-5,CASRRTGAETQYF,TGTGCCAGCAGGAGGACAGGGGCTGAGACCCAGTACTTC
TRBJ2-5,NA,NA,TRBV6-1,CASSPQDAETQYF,TGTGCCAGCAGCCCCCAGGACGCAGAGACCCAGTACTTC